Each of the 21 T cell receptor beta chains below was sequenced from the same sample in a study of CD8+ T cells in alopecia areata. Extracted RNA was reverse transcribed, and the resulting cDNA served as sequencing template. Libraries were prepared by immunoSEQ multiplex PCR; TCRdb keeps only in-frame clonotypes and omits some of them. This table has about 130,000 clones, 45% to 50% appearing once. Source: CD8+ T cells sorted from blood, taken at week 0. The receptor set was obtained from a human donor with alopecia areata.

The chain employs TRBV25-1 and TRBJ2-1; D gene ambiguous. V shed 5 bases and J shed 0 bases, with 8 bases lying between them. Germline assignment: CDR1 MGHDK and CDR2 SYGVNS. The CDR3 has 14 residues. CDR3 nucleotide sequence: TGTGCCAGCAGTCGAGAAAGCTCCTACAATGAGCAGTTCTTC. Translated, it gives CASSRESSYNEQFF.

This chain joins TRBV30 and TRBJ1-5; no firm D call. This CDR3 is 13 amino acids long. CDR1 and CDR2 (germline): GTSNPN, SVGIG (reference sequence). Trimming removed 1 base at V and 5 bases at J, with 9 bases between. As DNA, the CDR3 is TGTGCCTGGAGTGAGGAGGTAGATCAGCCCCAGCATTTT. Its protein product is CAWSEEVDQPQHF.

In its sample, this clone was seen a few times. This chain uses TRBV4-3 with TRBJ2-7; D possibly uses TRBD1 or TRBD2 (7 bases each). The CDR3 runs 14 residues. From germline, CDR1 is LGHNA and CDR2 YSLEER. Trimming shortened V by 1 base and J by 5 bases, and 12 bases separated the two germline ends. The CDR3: CASSQARGGNEQYF. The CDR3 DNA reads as TGCGCCAGCAGCCAAGCCAGGGGGGGTAACGAGCAGTACTTC.

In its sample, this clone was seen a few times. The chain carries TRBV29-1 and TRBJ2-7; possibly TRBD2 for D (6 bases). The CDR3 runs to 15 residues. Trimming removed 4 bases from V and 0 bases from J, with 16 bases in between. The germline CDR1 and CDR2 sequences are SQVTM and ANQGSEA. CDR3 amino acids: CSVVSSAGSSYEQYF. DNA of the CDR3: TGCAGCGTTGTGTCTTCGGCGGGGAGCTCCTACGAGCAGTACTTC.

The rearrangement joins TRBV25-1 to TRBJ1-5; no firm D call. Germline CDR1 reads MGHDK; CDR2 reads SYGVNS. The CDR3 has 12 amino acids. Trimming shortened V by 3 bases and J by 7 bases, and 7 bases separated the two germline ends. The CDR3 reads CASSDEGQPQHF. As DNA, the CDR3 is TGTGCCAGCAGTGATGAGGGCCAGCCCCAGCATTTT.

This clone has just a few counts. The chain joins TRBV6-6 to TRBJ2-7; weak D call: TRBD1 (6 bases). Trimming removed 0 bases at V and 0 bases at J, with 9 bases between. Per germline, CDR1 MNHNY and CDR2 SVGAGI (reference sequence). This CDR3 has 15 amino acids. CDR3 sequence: CASSYSNRVSYEQYF. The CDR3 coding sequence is TGTGCCAGCAGTTACTCGAACAGGGTCTCCTACGAGCAGTACTTC.

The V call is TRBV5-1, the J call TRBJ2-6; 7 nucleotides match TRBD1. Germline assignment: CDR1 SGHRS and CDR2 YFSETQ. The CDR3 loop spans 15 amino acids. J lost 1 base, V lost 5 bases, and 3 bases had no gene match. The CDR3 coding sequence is TGCGCCAGCAGACAGGGGTATTCTGGGGCCAACGTCCTGACTTTC. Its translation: CASRQGYSGANVLTF.

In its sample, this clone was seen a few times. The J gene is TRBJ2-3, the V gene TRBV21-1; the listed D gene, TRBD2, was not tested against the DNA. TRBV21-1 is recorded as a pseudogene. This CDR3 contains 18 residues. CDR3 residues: CASSKPGLAGRSTDTQYF. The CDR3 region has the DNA TGTGCCAGCAGCAAGCCGGGACTAGCGGGGAGATCGACAGATACGCAGTATTTT.

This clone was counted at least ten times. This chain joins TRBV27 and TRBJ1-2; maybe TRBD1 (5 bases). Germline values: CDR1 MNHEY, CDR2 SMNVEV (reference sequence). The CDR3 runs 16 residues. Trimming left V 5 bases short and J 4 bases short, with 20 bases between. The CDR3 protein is CASSPYRADTRYGYTF. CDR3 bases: TGTGCCAGCAGTCCCTATCGGGCGGACACCCGCTATGGCTACACCTTC.

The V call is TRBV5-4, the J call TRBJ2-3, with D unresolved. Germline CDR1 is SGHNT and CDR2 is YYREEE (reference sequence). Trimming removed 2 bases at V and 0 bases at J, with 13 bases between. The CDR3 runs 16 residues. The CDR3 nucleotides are TGTGCCAGCAGCTTTCTAGAGAACGGAAGCACAGATACGCAGTATTTT. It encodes CASSFLENGSTDTQYF.

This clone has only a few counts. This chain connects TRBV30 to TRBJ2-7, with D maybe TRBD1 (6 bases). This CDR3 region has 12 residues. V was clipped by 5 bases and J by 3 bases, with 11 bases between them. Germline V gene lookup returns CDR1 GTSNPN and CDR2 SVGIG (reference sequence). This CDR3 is CAWGTGFYEQYF. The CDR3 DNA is TGTGCCTGGGGCACAGGGTTCTACGAGCAGTACTTC.

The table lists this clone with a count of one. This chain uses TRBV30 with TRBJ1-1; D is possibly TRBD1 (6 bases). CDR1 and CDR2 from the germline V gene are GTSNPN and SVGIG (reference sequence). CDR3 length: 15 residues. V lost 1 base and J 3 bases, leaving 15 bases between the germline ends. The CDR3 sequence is CAWSGYREGDTEAFF. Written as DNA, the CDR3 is TGTGCCTGGAGTGGGTACAGGGAAGGGGACACTGAAGCTTTCTTT. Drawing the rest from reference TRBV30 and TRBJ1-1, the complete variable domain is SQTIHQWPATLVQPVGSPLSLECTVEGTSNPNLYWYRQAAGRGLQLLFYSVGIGQISSEVPQNLSASRPQDRQFILSSKKLLLSDSGFYLCAWSGYREGDTEAFFGQGTRLTVV.

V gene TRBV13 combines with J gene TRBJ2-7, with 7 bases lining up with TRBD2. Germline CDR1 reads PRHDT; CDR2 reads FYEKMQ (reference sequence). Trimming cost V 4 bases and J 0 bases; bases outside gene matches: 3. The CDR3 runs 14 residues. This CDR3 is CASSSSGSSYEQYF. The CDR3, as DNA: TGTGCCAGCAGCTCTAGCGGTAGCTCCTACGAGCAGTACTTC.

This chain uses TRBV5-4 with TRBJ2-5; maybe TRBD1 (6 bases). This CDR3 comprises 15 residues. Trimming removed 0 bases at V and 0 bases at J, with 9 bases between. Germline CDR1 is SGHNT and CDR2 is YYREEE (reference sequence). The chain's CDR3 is CASSLDRAYQETQYF. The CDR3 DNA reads TGTGCCAGCAGCTTGGACAGGGCGTACCAAGAGACCCAGTACTTC.

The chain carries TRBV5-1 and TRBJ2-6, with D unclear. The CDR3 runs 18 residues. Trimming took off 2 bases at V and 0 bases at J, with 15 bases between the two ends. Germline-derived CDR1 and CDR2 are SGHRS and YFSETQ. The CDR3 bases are TGCGCCAGCAGCTTCGTCCAAATTCTCCACTCTGGGGCCAACGTCCTGACTTTC. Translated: CASSFVQILHSGANVLTF.

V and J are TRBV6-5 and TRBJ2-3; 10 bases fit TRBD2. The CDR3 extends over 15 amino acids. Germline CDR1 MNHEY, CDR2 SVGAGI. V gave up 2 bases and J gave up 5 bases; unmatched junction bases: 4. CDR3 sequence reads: CASSYLAGVEDTQYF. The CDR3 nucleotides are TGTGCCAGCAGTTACCTAGCGGGGGTCGAAGATACGCAGTATTTT.

This CDR3 is CASSSSSRPLGEKLFF. CDR3 nucleotides: TGTGCCAGCAGCTCCTCCTCACGCCCCCTCGGGGAAAAACTGTTTTTT. V and J are TRBV13 and TRBJ1-4; D is ambiguous. The V end was cut by 4 bases, the J end by 8 bases, with 20 bases between. CDR1 PRHDT and CDR2 FYEKMQ come from the germline V gene (reference sequence). CDR3 size: 16 residues.

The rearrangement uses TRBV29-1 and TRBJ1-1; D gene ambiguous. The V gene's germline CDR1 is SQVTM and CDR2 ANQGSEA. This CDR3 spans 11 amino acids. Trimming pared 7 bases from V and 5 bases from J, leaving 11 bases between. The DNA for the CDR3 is TGCAGCGCCCCTGTGGGGACTGAAGCTTTCTTT. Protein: CSAPVGTEAFF.

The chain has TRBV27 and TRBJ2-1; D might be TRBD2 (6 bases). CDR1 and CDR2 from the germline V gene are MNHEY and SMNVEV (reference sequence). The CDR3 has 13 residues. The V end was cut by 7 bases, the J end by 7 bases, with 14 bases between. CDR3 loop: CASTAEGLNEQFF. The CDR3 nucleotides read TGTGCCAGCACAGCGGAGGGTCTGAATGAGCAGTTCTTC.

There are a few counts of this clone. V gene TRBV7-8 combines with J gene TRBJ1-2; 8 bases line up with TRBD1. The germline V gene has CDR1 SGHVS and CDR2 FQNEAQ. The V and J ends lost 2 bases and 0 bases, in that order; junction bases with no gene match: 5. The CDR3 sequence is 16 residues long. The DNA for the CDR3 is TGTGCCAGCAGCTTAATACAGGGGGAGACTAACTATGGCTACACCTTC. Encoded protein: CASSLIQGETNYGYTF.

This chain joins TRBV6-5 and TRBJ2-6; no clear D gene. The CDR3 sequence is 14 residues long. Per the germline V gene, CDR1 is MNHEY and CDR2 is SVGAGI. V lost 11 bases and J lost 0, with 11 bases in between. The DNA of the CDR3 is TGTGCCCAGAGACGGCACTCTGGGGCCAACGTCCTGACTTTC. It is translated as CAQRRHSGANVLTF.